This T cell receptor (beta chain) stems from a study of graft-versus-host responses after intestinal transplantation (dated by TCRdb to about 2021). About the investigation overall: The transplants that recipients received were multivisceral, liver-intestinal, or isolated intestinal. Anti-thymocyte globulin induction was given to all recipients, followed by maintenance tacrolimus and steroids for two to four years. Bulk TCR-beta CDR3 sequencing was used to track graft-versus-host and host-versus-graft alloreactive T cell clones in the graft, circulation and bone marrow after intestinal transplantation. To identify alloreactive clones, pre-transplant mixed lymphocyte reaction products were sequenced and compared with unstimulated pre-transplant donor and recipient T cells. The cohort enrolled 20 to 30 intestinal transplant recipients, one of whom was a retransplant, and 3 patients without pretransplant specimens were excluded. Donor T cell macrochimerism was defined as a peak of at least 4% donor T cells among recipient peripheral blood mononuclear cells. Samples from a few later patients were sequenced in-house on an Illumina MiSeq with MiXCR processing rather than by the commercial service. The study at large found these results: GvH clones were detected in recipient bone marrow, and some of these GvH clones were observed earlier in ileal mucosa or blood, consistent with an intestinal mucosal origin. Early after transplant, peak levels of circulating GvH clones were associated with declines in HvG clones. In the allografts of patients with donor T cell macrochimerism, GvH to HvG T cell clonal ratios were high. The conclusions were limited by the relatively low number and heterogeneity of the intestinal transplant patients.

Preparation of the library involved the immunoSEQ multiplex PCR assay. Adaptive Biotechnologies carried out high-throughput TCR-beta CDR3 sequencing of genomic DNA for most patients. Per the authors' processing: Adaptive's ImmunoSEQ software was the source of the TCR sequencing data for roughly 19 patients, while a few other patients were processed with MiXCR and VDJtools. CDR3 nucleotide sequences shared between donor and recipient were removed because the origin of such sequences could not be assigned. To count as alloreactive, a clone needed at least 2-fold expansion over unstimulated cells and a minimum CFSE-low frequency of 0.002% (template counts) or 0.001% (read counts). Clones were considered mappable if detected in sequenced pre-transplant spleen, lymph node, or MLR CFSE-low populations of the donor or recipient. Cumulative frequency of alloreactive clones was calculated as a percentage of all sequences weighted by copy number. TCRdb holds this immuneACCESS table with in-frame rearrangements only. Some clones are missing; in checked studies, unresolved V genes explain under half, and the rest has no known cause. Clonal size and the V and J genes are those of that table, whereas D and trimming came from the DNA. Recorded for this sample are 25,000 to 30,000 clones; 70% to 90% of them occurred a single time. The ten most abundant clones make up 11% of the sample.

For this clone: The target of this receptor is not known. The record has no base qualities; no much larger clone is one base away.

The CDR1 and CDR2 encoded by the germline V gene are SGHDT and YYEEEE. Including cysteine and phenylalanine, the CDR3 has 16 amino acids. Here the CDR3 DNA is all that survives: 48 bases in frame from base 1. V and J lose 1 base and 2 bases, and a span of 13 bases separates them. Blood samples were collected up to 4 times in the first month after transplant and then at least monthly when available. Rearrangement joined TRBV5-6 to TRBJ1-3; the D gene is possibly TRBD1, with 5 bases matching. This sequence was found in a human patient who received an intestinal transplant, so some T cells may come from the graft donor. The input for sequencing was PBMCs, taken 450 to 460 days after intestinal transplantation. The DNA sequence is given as TGTGCCAGCAGCTTGCTCGAGGGGCCAGCTGGAAACACCATATATTTT. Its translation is CASSLLEGPAGNTIYF.